Listed here are 14 T cell receptor beta chains from one sample, sequenced in a study of early T cells in non-severe SARS-CoV-2 infection. TCRdb re-derived calls from the 5' RACE reads in MiXCR, one entry per CDR3 protein. The sample shows about 28,000 distinct CDR3 sequences, 3.5% to 5.5% of them seen only once. The specimen was whole blood, collected at baseline. The receptors shown here come from an adult who was a healthcare worker with PCR-confirmed SARS-CoV-2 infection or an uninfected control (not recorded which).

This clonotype was seen ten or more times. The chain is built from TRBV20-1 and TRBJ2-3; no clear D gene. The V end lost 8 bases, the J end lost 0 bases, and 15 bases lay between the germline ends. The CDR3 has 14 amino acids. Per germline, CDR1 DFQATT and CDR2 SNEGSKA (reference sequence). CDR3 residues: CSPFARRSTDTQYF. The CDR3 bases are TGCAGTCCCTTTGCTCGCAGAAGCACAGATACGCAGTATTTT.

This clonotype was counted only a few times. The chain recombines TRBV5-1 with TRBJ1-4; D possibly corresponds to TRBD1 (6 bases). This CDR3 has 15 amino acids. Germline CDR1 is SGHRS and CDR2 is YFSETQ. Trimming took off 6 bases at V and 0 bases at J, with 12 bases between the two ends. The chain's CDR3 is CASNFGQSTNEKLFF. In DNA, the CDR3 is TGCGCCAGCAACTTTGGACAGTCAACTAATGAAAAACTGTTTTTT.

The chain couples TRBV10-3 to TRBJ2-5; 12 bases map to TRBD2. The V gene end was trimmed by 5 bases and the J gene end by 4 bases; junction bases not matched to a gene: 5. The CDR3 spans 15 residues. Germline assignment: CDR1 ENHRY and CDR2 SYGVKD. CDR3 protein: CAISQTSGSGETQYF. In DNA form, the CDR3 reads TGTGCCATCAGTCAGACTAGCGGGAGTGGAGAGACCCAGTACTTC.

This clonotype was seen at least ten times. This chain links TRBV6-5 with TRBJ2-2; 7 bases fit TRBD1. Germline CDR1 reads MNHEY; CDR2 reads SVGAGI. The CDR3 totals 15 residues. Trimming took 2 bases from V and 0 from J; bases not matched to a gene: 0. CDR3 sequence reads: CASSYGTANTGELFF. The CDR3 DNA reads TGTGCCAGCAGTTACGGGACAGCGAACACCGGGGAGCTGTTTTTT.

At least ten counts were recorded for this clonotype. J is TRBJ2-3 and V is TRBV12-3 or TRBV12-4; 10 bases fit TRBD2. This CDR3 has 16 residues. J was trimmed by 2 bases and V by 2 bases; bases with no gene match: 4. In DNA form, the CDR3 reads TGTGCCAGCAGTTTAACTAGCGGGGAGCCCACAGATACGCAGTATTTT. Translation: CASSLTSGEPTDTQYF.

This clonotype has a count of ten or more. The rearrangement uses TRBV25-1 and TRBJ2-1; D may match TRBD1 or TRBD2 (5 bases each). Germline lookup yields CDR1 MGHDK and CDR2 SYGVNS. Deletions cut 6 bases from V and 4 bases from J, with 13 bases between. The CDR3 extends over 14 amino acids. The CDR3 DNA reads TGTGCCAGCAGCCCAGGGACGGTGTACAATGAGCAGTTCTTC. Encoded protein: CASSPGTVYNEQFF.

This clonotype was counted at least ten times. V usage is TRBV2 and J usage is TRBJ1-5; D might be TRBD1 (5 bases). Trimming took off 5 bases at V and 4 bases at J, with 9 bases between the two ends. The CDR3 consists of 13 residues. The germline V gene has CDR1 SNHLY and CDR2 FYNNEI. The CDR3 here is CASSFDRNQPQHF. In DNA form, the CDR3 reads TGTGCCAGCAGTTTTGACAGAAATCAGCCCCAGCATTTT.

The table lists this clonotype with many counts. The chain combines TRBV21-1 with TRBJ2-1. TRBV21-1 is a recognized pseudogene. The CDR3 is made up of 11 amino acids. The CDR3 reads CASPDNYEQFF. CDR3 nucleotides: TGTGCCAGCCCAGATAACTATGAGCAGTTCTTC.

This clonotype was counted at least ten times. V and J are TRBV5-1 and TRBJ2-7; D call uncertain. The germline V gene has CDR1 SGHRS and CDR2 YFSETQ. This CDR3 is built from 14 residues. The germline V and J ends were trimmed by 4 bases and 5 bases, with 16 bases remaining between them. CDR3 sequence (DNA): TGCGCCAGCAGCCCGTCAAATCCAACCGACGAGCAGTACTTC. Translating gives CASSPSNPTDEQYF.

At least ten counts were recorded for this clonotype. This chain connects TRBV6-2 or TRBV6-3 to TRBJ2-7; D perhaps matches TRBD2 (5 bases). Germline assignment: CDR1 MNHEY and CDR2 SVGEGT. The CDR3 has 11 residues. V was pared by 10 bases and J by 7 bases, with 14 bases between. The CDR3 loop is CATGGEGEQYF. As DNA, the CDR3 is TGTGCCACCGGAGGCGAGGGAGAGCAGTACTTC.

This clonotype was seen repeatedly, ten times or more. J is TRBJ1-4 and V is TRBV7-9; D is possibly TRBD1 (6 bases). The CDR3 runs 14 residues. Trimming took off 5 bases at V and 4 bases at J, with 11 bases between the two ends. Germline CDR1 SEHNR, CDR2 FQNEAQ (reference sequence). The CDR3 loop reads CASSDEGVNEKLFF. For the CDR3, the DNA is TGTGCCAGCAGCGATGAGGGGGTTAATGAAAAACTGTTTTTT.

This clonotype was found many times. The chain employs TRBV27 and TRBJ2-3, with D tentatively TRBD2 (6 bases). CDR1 and CDR2 (germline): MNHEY, SMNVEV (reference sequence). CDR3 size: 14 residues. V was cut by 1 base and J by 4 bases, with 9 bases left in between. CDR3: CASSLYAGSDTQYF. CDR3 coding DNA: TGTGCCAGCAGTTTATACGCGGGGTCAGATACGCAGTATTTT.

This clonotype appeared a single time. This chain connects TRBV10-1 to TRBJ1-1; D is undetermined. This CDR3 comprises 15 residues. V shed 2 bases and J shed 2 bases, with 12 bases lying between them. CDR1 is WNHNN, CDR2 SYGVQD, per germline (reference sequence). The CDR3 loop reads CASSEIRGANTEAFF. The DNA of the CDR3 is TGCGCCAGCAGTGAGATAAGAGGAGCCAACACTGAAGCTTTCTTT.

This clonotype was observed many times. The chain is built from TRBV6-5 and TRBJ1-4; D is perhaps TRBD1 (5 bases). Germline lookup yields CDR1 MNHEY and CDR2 SVGAGI. The CDR3 sequence is 17 residues long. The ends were cut back, 3 bases at V and 4 bases at J, with 18 bases in the middle. The CDR3 region is CASSYGFGGANNEKLFF. The CDR3 region has the DNA TGTGCCAGCAGTTATGGGTTTGGGGGAGCGAATAATGAAAAACTGTTTTTT.